A single sample is the source of the 28 T cell receptor beta chains below, sequenced in a study of low-dose radiotherapy and immunotherapy resistance in tumors. Gene-specific TRAV and TRBV primers were used for first-strand cDNA, covering alpha and beta chains. The PCR that amplified TCRs ran for approximately 20 cycles, relying on a constant-region primer and a V-primer adapter. Using its own MiXCR run on the reads, TCRdb lists one record per CDR3 protein. The sample contains approximately 7,300 distinct CDR3 sequences, approximately 80% of which appear only once. The receptors were gathered from a human donor with advanced metastatic prostate, ovarian, gallbladder or colorectal cancer (not recorded which). This table probably holds off-target reads from a library built for another chain.

The J gene is TRBJ2-7, the V gene TRBV5-4; 8 nucleotides line up with TRBD1. This CDR3 comprises 15 residues. Germline trimming cut 0 bases from V and 7 bases from J; bases unmatched to any gene: 9. Germline V gene sequence: CDR1 SGHNT, CDR2 YYREEE (reference sequence). CDR3 in amino acids: CASSLDGQGLEEQYF. In DNA, the CDR3 is TGTGCCAGCAGCTTGGATGGACAGGGTTTGGAGGAGCAGTACTTC.

This chain connects TRBV10-2 to TRBJ2-3; TRBD2 might be the D (5 bases). The CDR3 loop spans 15 amino acids. The germline gives CDR1 WSHSY, CDR2 SAAADI. V was clipped by 7 bases and J by 4 bases, with 18 bases between them. DNA of the CDR3: TGCGCCAGCACCGGCGGGCTAGCAGACTCAGATACGCAGTATTTT. Its protein product is CASTGGLADSDTQYF.

This chain uses TRBV5-1 with TRBJ2-3; 13 bases line up with TRBD2. Germline V gene sequence: CDR1 SGHRS, CDR2 YFSETQ. The trim removed 4 bases at V and 6 bases at J, leaving 14 bases unmatched. This CDR3 region has 18 residues. CDR3 nucleotide sequence: TGCGCCAGCAGCCCAAGGGGGACTAGCGGGGATGGAACGGATACGCAGTATTTT. Amino acid sequence: CASSPRGTSGDGTDTQYF.

CDR3 loop: CASSLGAGSTEAFF. DNA for the CDR3: TGTGCCAGCTCCCTCGGGGCAGGCTCCACTGAAGCTTTCTTT. This rearrangement joins TRBV12-3 or TRBV12-4 to TRBJ1-1; D perhaps matches TRBD1 (5 bases). Trimming took 8 bases from V and 4 from J, leaving 17 bases between them. The length of the CDR3 is 14 residues.

This clonotype was detected only a few times. The chain joins TRBV7-2 to TRBJ2-7; 11 bases agree with TRBD1. CDR3 length: 15 residues. Trimming removed 5 bases from V and 7 bases from J; junction bases left unmatched: 10. The V gene's germline CDR1 is SGHTA and CDR2 FQGNSA. Here the CDR3 DNA reads TGTGCCAGCAGCCCCCGAGGACAGGGGGCCGAAGAGCAGTACTTC. It translates to CASSPRGQGAEEQYF.

This clonotype has more than one count but fewer than ten. The rearrangement links TRBV5-1 to TRBJ1-2; D gene ambiguous. The germline V gene encodes CDR1 SGHRS and CDR2 YFSETQ. V shed 4 bases and J shed 8 bases, with 15 bases lying between them. The CDR3 totals 13 residues. The CDR3 sequence is CASSTEEFRGYTF. CDR3 DNA sequence: TGCGCCAGCAGCACTGAGGAATTCCGCGGCTACACCTTC.

The chain is built from TRBV29-1 and TRBJ2-3, with 9 bases fitting TRBD1. The CDR3 sequence is 16 residues long. V lost 3 bases and J lost 6; bases outside the gene matches: 13. Germline V CDR1 and CDR2: SQVTM, ANQGSEA. The CDR3 loop is CSVDGTGYMDADTQYF. The CDR3, as DNA: TGCAGCGTTGATGGGACAGGGTATATGGATGCGGATACGCAGTATTTT.

The chain has TRBV29-1 and TRBJ2-2; no definite D call. The germline V gene encodes CDR1 SQVTM and CDR2 ANQGSEA. Trimming removed 3 bases at V and 4 bases at J, with 18 bases between. This CDR3 is 16 amino acids long. The DNA for the CDR3 is TGCAGCGTTGAGAAGGAATCTCCATTAGGCACCGGGGAGCTGTTTTTT. Protein product: CSVEKESPLGTGELFF.

V usage is TRBV29-1 and J usage is TRBJ2-2; no clear D gene. Trimming removed 0 bases from V and 1 base from J, with 9 bases in between. Germline V gene sequence: CDR1 SQVTM, CDR2 ANQGSEA. This CDR3 contains 15 residues. CDR3 sequence reads: CSVEDGTVNTGELFF. The CDR3 DNA reads TGCAGCGTTGAAGATGGCACAGTGAACACCGGGGAGCTGTTTTTT.

The chain recombines TRBV4-1 with TRBJ1-3; TRBD1 matches at 9 bases. V dropped 1 base and J dropped 5; count of bases not matched to a gene: 6. Germline CDR1 reads MGHRA; CDR2 reads YSYEKL. CDR3 length: 16 amino acids. As DNA, the CDR3 is TGCGCCAGCAGCCAAGTGGCGACAGGGGGTAGAAACACCATATATTTT. It encodes CASSQVATGGRNTIYF.

This clonotype showed up just once. The V call is TRBV5-1, the J call TRBJ2-2; tentatively, D is TRBD1 (6 bases). Trimming removed 4 bases from V and 7 bases from J, with 11 bases in between. This CDR3 has 13 amino acids. Germline CDR1 and CDR2: SGHRS and YFSETQ. The CDR3 DNA sequence: TGCGCCAGCAGCCTGGGGGCAATCGGGGAGCTGTTTTTT. As protein: CASSLGAIGELFF.

This chain uses TRBV7-8 with TRBJ1-5, with a tentative D call TRBD1 (6 bases). Germline V gives CDR1 SGHVS, CDR2 FQNEAQ. CDR3 length: 15 residues. V shed 1 base and J shed 5 bases, with 12 bases lying between them. CDR3 in DNA: TGTGCCAGCAGCTTAGGAGGGGGGCGGGATCAGCCCCAGCATTTT. Its translation: CASSLGGGRDQPQHF. The whole variable domain, filled in from reference TRBV7-8 and TRBJ1-5, reads GAGVSQSPRYKVAKRGQDVALRCDPISGHVSLFWYQQALGQGPEFLTYFQNEAQLDKSGLPSDRFFAERPEGSVSTLKIQRTQQEDSAVYLCASSLGGGRDQPQHFGDGTRLSIL.

The chain employs TRBV28 and TRBJ1-5, with unresolved D. Trimming took 5 bases from V and 2 from J, leaving 10 bases between them. CDR1 MDHEN and CDR2 SYDVKM come from the germline V gene. The CDR3 is 14 amino acids. The CDR3: CASSEGPRNQPQHF. CDR3 nucleotide sequence: TGTGCCAGCAGTGAAGGGCCTCGCAATCAGCCCCAGCATTTT.

The chain links TRBV24-1 to TRBJ2-3; D not resolved. Germline V lookup: CDR1 KGHDR, CDR2 SFDVKD. V was trimmed by 1 base and J by 5 bases, leaving 3 bases between them. The CDR3 spans 12 residues. The CDR3 nucleotides read TGTGCCACCAGTGATTTCGGAGATACGCAGTATTTT. As protein: CATSDFGDTQYF.

This clonotype was picked up one time. V usage is TRBV20-1 and J usage is TRBJ2-5; 9 bases align to TRBD1. Germline CDR1 is DFQATT and CDR2 is SNEGSKA (reference sequence). Trimming removed 6 bases from V and 6 bases from J; junction bases left unmatched: 14. The CDR3 totals 15 residues. The CDR3 nucleotides are TGCAGTGCCAGCCTCCCGGGACAGGGAAGACAGACCCAGTACTTC. It codes for CSASLPGQGRQTQYF.

This chain links TRBV20-1 with TRBJ1-2; D remains ambiguous. Germline loops: CDR1 DFQATT, CDR2 SNEGSKA (reference sequence). Between the trimmed V and J ends, which lost 3 bases and 7 bases, there was a span of 0 bases. The CDR3 is 8 amino acids. CDR3 nucleotide sequence: TGCAGTGCTAGTGGCTACACCTTC. This encodes CSASGYTF.

This chain uses TRBV14 with TRBJ1-5; D is possibly TRBD1 (5 bases). This CDR3 comprises 17 residues. Trimming shortened V by 4 bases and J by 0 bases, and 16 bases separated the two germline ends. Germline V gene lookup returns CDR1 SGHDN and CDR2 FVKESK. The CDR3 DNA reads TGTGCCAGCAGCCCGTGGGTCAGGGATCGTAGCAATCAGCCCCAGCATTTT. This sequence encodes CASSPWVRDRSNQPQHF.

This clonotype was seen once. The CDR3 spells CSIPPAAEQFF. The CDR3 DNA reads as TGCAGCATACCCCCGGCGGCCGAGCAGTTCTTC. The rearrangement links TRBV29-1 to TRBJ2-1; no firm D call. V lost 8 bases, J lost 10 bases, and 15 bases lay in between. The CDR3 is made up of 11 amino acids. The germline V gene encodes CDR1 SQVTM and CDR2 ANQGSEA.

This rearrangement joins TRBV24-1 to TRBJ2-7, with TRBD2 matching 8 bases. J was trimmed by 6 bases and V by 12 bases; bases with no gene match: 12. The germline V gene has CDR1 KGHDR and CDR2 SFDVKD. The CDR3 runs to 13 residues. CDR3 sequence (DNA): TGTGCCCCGGGCGGGGGGCAGTTGGGCGAGCAGTACTTC. It translates to CAPGGGQLGEQYF.

The CDR3 DNA reads as TGCGCCAGCAGCGCCGGGGGGGCCTACGAGCAGTACTTC. As protein: CASSAGGAYEQYF. The chain recombines TRBV5-1 with TRBJ2-7; 8 bases line up with TRBD2. This CDR3 region has 13 residues. CDR1 and CDR2 from the germline V gene are SGHRS and YFSETQ. With V trimmed by 4 bases and J by 2 bases, 2 bases remained unmatched.

This chain links TRBV29-1 with TRBJ2-1; no clear D gene. The CDR3 is 12 residues long. Germline V gives CDR1 SQVTM, CDR2 ANQGSEA. Trimming left V 7 bases short and J 0 bases short, with 7 bases between. CDR3 residues: CSGRPSYNEQFF. The CDR3, as DNA: TGCAGCGGGCGACCCTCCTACAATGAGCAGTTCTTC.

The chain links TRBV11-2 to TRBJ2-7, with a weak D call TRBD1 (7 bases). Trimming left V 6 bases short and J 2 bases short, with 14 bases between. CDR1 and CDR2 from the germline V gene are SGHAT and FQNNGV. This CDR3 region has 14 residues. This CDR3 is CASSRGRGAYEQYF. The CDR3 DNA sequence: TGTGCCAGCAGTCGGGGCAGGGGGGCCTACGAGCAGTACTTC.

The gene calls are TRBV5-5 and TRBJ2-7; TRBD1 agrees at 9 bases. The CDR3 runs 17 residues. Germline CDR1 SGHKS, CDR2 YYEKEE (reference sequence). The J segment lost 5 bases and the V segment lost 2 bases, leaving 14 bases of the junction unmatched. The CDR3 sequence: CASSFWTGEGFYDEQYF. CDR3 DNA: TGTGCCAGCAGCTTCTGGACAGGGGAAGGTTTTTATGACGAGCAGTACTTC. Full variable domain (outside the CDR3, taken from reference TRBV5-5 and TRBJ2-7): DAGVTQSPTHLIKTRGQQVTLRCSPISGHKSVSWYQQVLGQGPQFIFQYYEKEERGRGNFPDRFSARQFPNYSSELNVNALLLGDSALYLCASSFWTGEGFYDEQYFGPGTRLTVT.

The rearrangement joins TRBV7-9 to TRBJ1-1, with D uncertain. This CDR3 comprises 13 residues. CDR1 and CDR2 (germline): SEHNR, FQNEAQ (reference sequence). V lost 5 bases to trimming and J lost 1 base, with 8 bases between them. CDR3 DNA: TGTGCCAGCAGCCCTTGGGGGAACACTGAAGCTTTCTTT. As protein: CASSPWGNTEAFF.

V gene TRBV19 combines with J gene TRBJ2-7; D call uncertain. The CDR3 runs 12 residues. V dropped 7 bases and J dropped 4 bases, with 11 bases sitting between them. Looked up from germline, CDR1 is LNHDA and CDR2 is SQIVND (reference sequence). The chain's CDR3 is CASTTGRYEQYF. The CDR3 DNA is TGTGCCAGTACCACCGGCCGATACGAGCAGTACTTC.

A few counts support this clonotype. The chain couples TRBV20-1 to TRBJ1-2, with TRBD1 identical over 7 bases. This CDR3 is built from 13 residues. Germline trimming cut 1 base from V and 8 bases from J; bases unmatched to any gene: 7. Germline lookup yields CDR1 DFQATT and CDR2 SNEGSKA (reference sequence). CDR3 coding DNA: TGCAGTGCTAGAGTAGCAGGGGGTCGCGGCTACACCTTC. This sequence encodes CSARVAGGRGYTF.

This chain links TRBV6-2 or TRBV6-3 with TRBJ1-1; no reliable D call. The germline V gene has CDR1 MNHEY and CDR2 SVGEGT. Deletions cut 3 bases from V and 1 base from J, with 9 bases between. The CDR3 sequence is 14 residues long. The DNA of the CDR3 is TGTGCCAGCAGTTATTACGGAGAGAACACTGAAGCTTTCTTT. The encoded protein is CASSYYGENTEAFF.

The gene calls are TRBV29-1 and TRBJ1-2; the D is unclear. CDR1 and CDR2 (germline): SQVTM, ANQGSEA. The CDR3 has 13 amino acids. Trimming took 3 bases from V and 0 from J, leaving 8 bases between them. The CDR3 spells CSVEVGSNYGYTF. CDR3 coding DNA: TGCAGCGTTGAGGTTGGATCTAACTATGGCTACACCTTC.